The sequence of this TCR beta chain was determined in a study of cytomegalovirus exposure and HLA in healthy donors. Whole-study results and caveats: Using the classifier, cytomegalovirus status was reportedly diagnosed with high specificity and sensitivity. Some segments of the V type, notably TRBV6-2 and TRBV6-3, were excluded as indistinguishable.

Germline V gene lookup returns CDR1 SGHTA and CDR2 FQGNSA. V was pared by 3 bases and J by 0 bases, with 2 bases between. The CDR3 sequence is 12 residues long. Comment on this clone: Its matching antigen is unknown.

Amplification used 60 Vbeta primers and 13 Jbeta primers. Generated by immunoSEQ multiplex PCR, the TCRdb table keeps only in-frame clones and is missing some. The sample holds about 150,000 clones, roughly 81% seen once. The chain links TRBV7-2 to TRBJ2-5; unclear D gene. The specimen sequenced was PBMCs. The TCR sequence derives from a woman under 30 in good health and CMV-seronegative. This CDR3 is CASSFDQETQYF. The CDR3 region has the DNA TGTGCCAGCAGCTTCGACCAAGAGACCCAGTACTTC.